A single sample is the source of the 20 T cell receptor beta chains below, sequenced in a study of CD8 T cells in Susac syndrome. The RNA input was roughly 0.45 to 1 ug, and it was reverse transcribed with random hexamers. One entry per CDR3 protein, called by TCRdb with MiXCR from the immunoSEQ multiplex PCR reads. The repertoire holds approximately 190,000 distinct CDR3 sequences, with 95% as singletons. Sequencing was carried out using CD8+ T cells from PBMCs. The origin of the receptors is a human donor with Susac syndrome.

V and J are TRBV9 and TRBJ1-3; no clear D. The ends were cut back, 2 bases at V and 0 bases at J, with 12 bases in the middle. CDR1 and CDR2 (germline): SGDLS, YYNGEE. The CDR3 has 16 residues. CDR3 sequence (DNA): TGTGCCAGCAGCGTCTCCGGACTCGACTCTGGAAACACCATATATTTT. Protein product: CASSVSGLDSGNTIYF. The full variable domain, in which reference TRBV9 and TRBJ1-3 provide the parts outside the CDR3, is DSGVTQTPKHLITATGQRVTLRCSPRSGDLSVYWYQQSLDQGLQFLIQYYNGEERAKGNILERFSAQQFPDLHSELNLSSLELGDSALYFCASSVSGLDSGNTIYFGEGSWLTVV.

The chain employs TRBV4-2 and TRBJ2-7; no definite D call. Germline lookup yields CDR1 LGHNA and CDR2 YNFKEQ. V gave up 0 bases and J gave up 7 bases, with 4 bases separating them. The CDR3 consists of 11 residues. The DNA for the CDR3 is TGTGCCAGCAGCCAAGATCAGGAGCAGTACTTC. As protein: CASSQDQEQYF.

The chain recombines TRBV7-9 with TRBJ2-1; TRBD2 aligns across 11 bases. V was pared by 5 bases and J by 8 bases, with 11 bases of the junction left unmatched. The CDR3 is made up of 16 amino acids. The V gene's germline CDR1 is SEHNR and CDR2 FQNEAQ (reference sequence). The CDR3 region has the DNA TGTGCCAGCAGCGAACGGGGACTAGCGGCGACATATGAGCAGTTCTTC. It translates to CASSERGLAATYEQFF.

The gene calls are TRBV20-1 and TRBJ2-3; no clear D gene. Trimming stripped 5 bases from V and 2 bases from J, with 11 bases between. The germline gives CDR1 DFQATT, CDR2 SNEGSKA (reference sequence). The CDR3 covers 13 residues. In DNA, the CDR3 is TGCAGTGCTGCAAGGTACGACACAGATACGCAGTATTTT. Translated: CSAARYDTDTQYF.

The genes are TRBV25-1 and TRBJ2-1; 9 nucleotides match TRBD2. Germline lookup yields CDR1 MGHDK and CDR2 SYGVNS. The length of the CDR3 is 14 residues. V shed 4 bases and J 6 bases; nucleotides not matched to a gene: 4. DNA for the CDR3: TGTGCCAGCAGTGGCCTGCGGGGGGGCAATGAGCAGTTCTTC. Residues: CASSGLRGGNEQFF.

This chain connects TRBV7-9 to TRBJ2-5; 7 bases agree with TRBD1. CDR1 and CDR2 from the germline V gene are SEHNR and FQNEAQ (reference sequence). The V gene end was trimmed by 4 bases and the J gene end by 2 bases; junction bases not matched to a gene: 4. The CDR3 totals 14 residues. Here the CDR3 DNA reads TGTGCCAGCAGCTCCCGGGACAGTCAAGAGACCCAGTACTTC. The encoded protein is CASSSRDSQETQYF. The whole variable domain, filled in from reference TRBV7-9 and TRBJ2-5, reads DTGVSQNPRHKITKRGQNVTFRCDPISEHNRLYWYRQTLGQGPEFLTYFQNEAQLEKSRLLSDRFSAERPKGSFSTLEIQRTEQGDSAMYLCASSSRDSQETQYFGPGTRLLVL.

This chain joins TRBV5-1 and TRBJ2-1; 8 nucleotides align to TRBD2. V lost 2 bases, J lost 8 bases, and 6 bases stayed unmatched. This CDR3 is 14 amino acids long. Germline CDR1 and CDR2: SGHRS and YFSETQ. For the CDR3, the DNA is TGCGCCAGCAGCTTCGGGGGGGGCTTGGATGAGCAGTTCTTC. It specifies CASSFGGGLDEQFF.

The chain links TRBV11-2 to TRBJ2-7; D may be TRBD1 or TRBD2 (8 bases each). Deletions cut 5 bases from V and 2 bases from J, with 19 bases between. The CDR3 spans 16 residues. Germline V gene data show CDR1 as SGHAT and CDR2 as FQNNGV. The CDR3 DNA is TGTGCCAGCAGCCGACAGCGGGAGACAGGGGCCTACGAGCAGTACTTC. Its protein product is CASSRQRETGAYEQYF.

The CDR3 spells CASSLSSGSVYEQYF. Written as DNA, the CDR3 is TGTGCCAGCAGTTTGTCTAGCGGGAGTGTATACGAGCAGTACTTC. This chain uses TRBV28 with TRBJ2-7; 10 positions match TRBD2. V was clipped by 3 bases and J by 4 bases; unmatched bases: 6. Germline CDR1 reads MDHEN; CDR2 reads SYDVKM. The CDR3 is 15 residues long.

This chain uses TRBV20-1 with TRBJ2-1; perhaps TRBD1 as D (6 bases). The end of the DNA fits TRBJ2-7 better, so the J call may be wrong. This CDR3 contains 15 residues. Germline CDR1 reads DFQATT; CDR2 reads SNEGSKA (reference sequence). In nucleotides, the CDR3 is TGCAGTGCTAGAGATGCGACAGGAGAATTATACGAGCAGTACTTC. Amino acids: CSARDATGELYEQYF.

The rearrangement links TRBV10-3 to TRBJ1-2; D not certain. Trimming took off 3 bases at V and 5 bases at J, with 7 bases between the two ends. CDR3 size: 12 residues. The germline V gene has CDR1 ENHRY and CDR2 SYGVKD. Here the CDR3 reads CAISEPGYGYTF. CDR3 coding DNA: TGTGCCATCAGTGAACCCGGGTATGGCTACACCTTC.

This chain uses TRBV12-5 with TRBJ2-3; D gene unclear. The germline V gene has CDR1 LGHNT and CDR2 FRNRAP. Trimming pared 1 base from V and 2 bases from J, leaving 7 bases between. CDR3 size: 14 residues. The CDR3 region has the DNA TGTGCTAGTGGTTTGGAAGCCCACACAGATACGCAGTATTTT. It codes for CASGLEAHTDTQYF. Full variable domain (missing parts from reference TRBV12-5 and TRBJ2-3): DARVTQTPRHKVTEMGQEVTMRCQPILGHNTVFWYRQTMMQGLELLAYFRNRAPLDDSGMPKDRFSAEMPDATLATLKIQPSEPRDSAVYFCASGLEAHTDTQYFGPGTRLTVL.

The gene calls are TRBV25-1 and TRBJ1-3; maybe TRBD1 (5 bases). This CDR3 region has 17 residues. The V gene lost 3 bases and the J gene lost 0 bases, with 15 bases spanning the gap. Germline V lookup: CDR1 MGHDK, CDR2 SYGVNS. The CDR3: CASSEGPRSHSGNTIYF. The CDR3 region has the DNA TGTGCCAGCAGTGAGGGACCGCGGTCCCACTCTGGAAACACCATATATTTT.

The rearrangement uses TRBV19 and TRBJ2-1; D possibly corresponds to TRBD2 (6 bases). Germline CDR1 and CDR2: LNHDA and SQIVND (reference sequence). The V gene lost 3 bases and the J gene lost 9 bases, with 6 bases spanning the gap. The CDR3 covers 11 residues. CDR3 sequence: CASSMGGEQFF. The DNA of the CDR3 is TGTGCCAGTAGTATGGGAGGTGAGCAGTTCTTC. The full variable domain, its missing parts supplied by reference TRBV19 and TRBJ2-1, is DGGITQSPKYLFRKEGQNVTLSCEQNLNHDAMYWYRQDPGQGLRLIYYSQIVNDFQKGDIAEGYSVSREKKESFPLTVTSAQKNPTAFYLCASSMGGEQFFGPGTRLTVL.

CDR3 sequence: CASSGSGMRRANQPQHF. The CDR3 DNA reads as TGTGCCAGCAGTGGGTCAGGGATGAGGAGAGCCAATCAGCCCCAGCATTTT. The gene calls are TRBV28 and TRBJ1-5, with a possible D match to TRBD1 (5 bases). Germline values: CDR1 MDHEN, CDR2 SYDVKM. Trimming took 5 bases from V and 3 from J, leaving 20 bases between them. This CDR3 spans 17 amino acids.

The rearrangement joins TRBV24-1 to TRBJ2-2; possibly TRBD2 for D (5 bases). V was pared by 6 bases and J by 2 bases, with 18 bases between. The germline V gene has CDR1 KGHDR and CDR2 SFDVKD. This CDR3 comprises 17 residues. The CDR3 protein is CATSRGRVLSNTGELFF. The CDR3 DNA reads TGTGCCACCAGTCGAGGGCGGGTCCTTTCCAACACCGGGGAGCTGTTTTTT.

This rearrangement joins TRBV28 to TRBJ2-3; D is ambiguous. Trimming shortened V by 4 bases and J by 0 bases, and 11 bases separated the two germline ends. The CDR3 runs 15 residues. Germline V gene data show CDR1 as MDHEN and CDR2 as SYDVKM. The CDR3 region is CASSWAQLSTDTQYF. CDR3 sequence (DNA): TGTGCCAGCAGTTGGGCCCAGCTTAGCACAGATACGCAGTATTTT.

This chain links TRBV9 with TRBJ2-1; 12 bases align to TRBD2. Germline lookup yields CDR1 SGDLS and CDR2 YYNGEE. The CDR3 sequence is 14 residues long. V lost 3 bases to trimming and J lost 7 bases; unmatched junction nucleotides: 2. The DNA of the CDR3 is TGTGCCAGCAGCGCTAGCGGGGGGGGAAATGAGCAGTTCTTC. It codes for CASSASGGGNEQFF.

The rearrangement links TRBV19 to TRBJ2-5; D may be TRBD2 (6 bases). Germline V gene data show CDR1 as LNHDA and CDR2 as SQIVND (reference sequence). This CDR3 spans 13 amino acids. The V and J ends lost 6 bases and 1 base respectively, with 9 bases between them. The CDR3 DNA follows: TGTGCCAGTAGCGGGACTTTCCAAGAGACCCAGTACTTC. Protein: CASSGTFQETQYF.

V usage is TRBV20-1 and J usage is TRBJ2-1; 14 nucleotides line up with TRBD2. CDR1 DFQATT and CDR2 SNEGSKA come from the germline V gene (reference sequence). The CDR3 length is 15 residues. V shed 5 bases, J shed 10 bases, and the junction held 10 bases outside the gene matches. The CDR3 here is CSASRGTSGGGEQFF. The CDR3 DNA sequence: TGCAGTGCTTCTAGAGGGACTAGCGGGGGAGGCGAGCAGTTCTTC.